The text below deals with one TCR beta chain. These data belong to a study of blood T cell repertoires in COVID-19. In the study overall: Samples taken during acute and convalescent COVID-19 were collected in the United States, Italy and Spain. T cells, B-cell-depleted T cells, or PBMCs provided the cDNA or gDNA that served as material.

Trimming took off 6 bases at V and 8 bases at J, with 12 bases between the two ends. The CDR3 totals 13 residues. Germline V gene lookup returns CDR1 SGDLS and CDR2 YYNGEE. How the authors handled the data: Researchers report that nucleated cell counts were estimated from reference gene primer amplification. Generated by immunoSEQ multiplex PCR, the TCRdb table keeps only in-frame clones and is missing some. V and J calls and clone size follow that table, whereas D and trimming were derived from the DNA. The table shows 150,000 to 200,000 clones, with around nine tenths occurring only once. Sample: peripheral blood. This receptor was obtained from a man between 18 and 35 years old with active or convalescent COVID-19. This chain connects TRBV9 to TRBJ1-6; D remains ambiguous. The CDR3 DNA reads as TGTGCCAGCACCCAGAGGTCGGATTCACCCCTCCACTTT. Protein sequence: CASTQRSDSPLHF.